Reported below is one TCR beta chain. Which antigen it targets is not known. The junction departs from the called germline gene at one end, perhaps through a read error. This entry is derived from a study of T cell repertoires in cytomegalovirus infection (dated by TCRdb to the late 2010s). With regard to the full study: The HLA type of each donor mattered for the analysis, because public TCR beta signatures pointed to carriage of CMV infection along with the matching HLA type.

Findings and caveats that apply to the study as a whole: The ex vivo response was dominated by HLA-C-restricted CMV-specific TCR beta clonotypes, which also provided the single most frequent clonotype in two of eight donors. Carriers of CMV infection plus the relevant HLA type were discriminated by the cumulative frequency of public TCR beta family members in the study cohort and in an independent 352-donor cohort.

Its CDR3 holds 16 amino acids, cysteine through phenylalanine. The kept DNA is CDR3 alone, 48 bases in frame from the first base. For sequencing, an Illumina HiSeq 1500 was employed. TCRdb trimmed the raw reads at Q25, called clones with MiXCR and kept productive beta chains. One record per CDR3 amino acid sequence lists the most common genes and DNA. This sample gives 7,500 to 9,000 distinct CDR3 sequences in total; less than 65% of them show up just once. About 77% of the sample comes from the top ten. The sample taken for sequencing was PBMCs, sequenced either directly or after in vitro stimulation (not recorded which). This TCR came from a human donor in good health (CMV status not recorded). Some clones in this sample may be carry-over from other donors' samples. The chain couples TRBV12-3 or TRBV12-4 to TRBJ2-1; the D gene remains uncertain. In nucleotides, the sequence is TGTGCCCGCAGTTTAGCCCCTTACGTGAGGTTCAATGAGCCGTTCTTC. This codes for CARSLAPYVRFNEPFF.